The source of this TCR beta chain is a study of OX40 agonist ivuxolimab in advanced cancers. Study at large: Among those enrolled, mean age was roughly 55 years (range about 23 to 85) and over 70% were male. Antecedent anti-PD-1, anti-PD-L1 or anti-CTLA-4 therapy was permissible, with roughly 40% having received some. Broader study findings: The authors also found low normalized T-cell clonal expansion in some nonresponders. By week 6 at 0.1 to 3.0 mg/kg, blood CD4+ and CD8+ T cells had expanded clonally.

About this clone itself: Its antigen is currently unknown.

Repertoires were generated with immunoSEQ multiplex PCR, while TCRdb's copy carries only in-frame clones and drops some. The repertoire includes more than 60,000 clones, around 87% of them detected once, and roughly 0.25% sits in the top ten. CDR1 SNHLY and CDR2 FYNNEI come from the germline V gene. The CDR3 totals 13 residues. After removal of 8 bases from V and 5 bases from J, the junction contained 5 bases not matched to a gene. Sample: CD4+ or CD8+ T cells sorted from blood, taken in a trial of the OX40 agonist ivuxolimab. This rearrangement joins TRBV2 to TRBJ1-4; 7 bases match TRBD1. The TCR sequence derives from an adult with an advanced solid tumor such as melanoma, head and neck, liver or kidney cancer. CDR3 region: CASQGQPNEKLFF. The CDR3 coding sequence is TGTGCCAGCCAGGGACAGCCAAATGAAAAACTGTTTTTT.